This is a list of T cell receptor beta chains from one sample in a study of Ad26.COV2.S vaccination and SARS-CoV-2 variants. Sequencing used immunoSEQ multiplex PCR; TCRdb keeps in-frame clones, though not all of them. Here the sample spans 300,000 to 500,000 clones, 75% to 90% being singletons. Sequencing used peripheral blood, obtained in a trial of Ad26.COV2.S vaccine versus placebo. These receptors were taken from a person aged 18 to 65 who received the Ad26.COV2.S COVID-19 vaccine or a placebo. Each CDR3 is given with its conserved first and last residue. A D gene is named only where the DNA matches it firmly.

D gene: .
V gene: TRBV3-1/TRBV3-2
J gene: TRBJ2-5
CDR3 protein: CASSQILQETQYF

D gene: .
V gene: TRBV5-1
J gene: TRBJ2-7
CDR3 protein: CASSLQESYEQYF

D gene: .
V gene: TRBV27
J gene: TRBJ1-1
CDR3 protein: CASSLSPNGATEAFF

D gene: .
V gene: TRBV7-2
J gene: TRBJ1-6
CDR3 protein: CASSLWGGLRNSPLHF

D gene: TRBD1
V gene: TRBV7-9
J gene: TRBJ2-5
CDR3 protein: CASSLSTGTGRSETQYF

D gene: .
V gene: TRBV6-5
J gene: TRBJ2-7
CDR3 protein: CASSKDGAYEQYF

D gene: .
V gene: TRBV9
J gene: TRBJ2-3
CDR3 protein: CASSGRTALFGADTQYF

D gene: .
V gene: TRBV4-1
J gene: TRBJ2-7
CDR3 protein: CASSKDPNQGWISEQYF

D gene: TRBD1
V gene: TRBV5-1
J gene: TRBJ1-5
CDR3 protein: CASSRTGEPNQPQHF

D gene: .
V gene: TRBV4-3
J gene: TRBJ1-3
CDR3 protein: CASRLISGNTIYF

D gene: .
V gene: TRBV27
J gene: TRBJ1-2
CDR3 protein: CASRMGRSYGYTF

D gene: .
V gene: TRBV27
J gene: TRBJ1-6
CDR3 protein: CASSASPLDTDNNSPLHF

D gene: TRBD2
V gene: TRBV5-1
J gene: TRBJ2-3
CDR3 protein: CASSLGTRTDTQYF

D gene: .
V gene: TRBV6-5
J gene: TRBJ2-7
CDR3 protein: CASSMLGDSYEQYF